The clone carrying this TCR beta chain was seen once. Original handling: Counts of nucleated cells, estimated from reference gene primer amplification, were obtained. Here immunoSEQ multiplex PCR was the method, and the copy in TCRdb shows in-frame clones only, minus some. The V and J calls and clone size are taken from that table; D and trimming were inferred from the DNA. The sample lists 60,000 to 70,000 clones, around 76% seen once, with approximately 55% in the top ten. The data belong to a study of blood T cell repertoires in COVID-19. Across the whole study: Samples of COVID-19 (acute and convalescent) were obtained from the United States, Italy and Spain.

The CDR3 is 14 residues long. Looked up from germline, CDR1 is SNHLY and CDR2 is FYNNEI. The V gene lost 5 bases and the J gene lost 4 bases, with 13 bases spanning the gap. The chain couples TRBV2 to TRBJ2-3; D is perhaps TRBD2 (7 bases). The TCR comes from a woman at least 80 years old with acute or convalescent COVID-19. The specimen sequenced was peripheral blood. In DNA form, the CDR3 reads TGTGCCAGCAGTTGGGGGGGCCAGGCAGATACGCAGTATTTT. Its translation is CASSWGGQADTQYF.